This T cell receptor (beta chain) was sequenced in a study of cytomegalovirus exposure and HLA in healthy donors. Points from the study as a whole: Analysis performed later found more than 15,000 TCR beta sequences associated with HLA alleles at 0.05 false discovery rate.

The sample holds a few counts of this clone. Its antigen is not known. V shed 5 bases and J shed 7 bases, with 15 bases lying between them. Germline V gene data show CDR1 as SEHNR and CDR2 as FQNEAQ (reference sequence). The CDR3 has 15 amino acids. PCR was performed using 60 Vbeta and 13 Jbeta primers. Some clones are missing from TCRdb's copy, which holds only in-frame ones; the method was immunoSEQ multiplex PCR. The sample holds about 89,000 clones, around 85% seen once. The clonotype comes from a man aged 35-49 years in good health and CMV-seropositive. This chain joins TRBV7-9 and TRBJ1-6; D possibly corresponds to TRBD1 (6 bases). Sequencing was performed on PBMCs. The CDR3 bases are TGTGCCAGCAGCCTCACAGGGCCCGGAAATTCACCCCTCCACTTT. Its translation is CASSLTGPGNSPLHF.